The 28 T cell receptor beta chains in this list originate from one sample, sequenced in a study of T cell responses to AZD1222 COVID-19 vaccine. Assay: immunoSEQ multiplex PCR; the TCRdb copy retains only in-frame clones and omits some. The top ten clones hold about 7.8% of a sample with fewer than 120,000 clones, 85% to 95% of them seen once. This material consisted of peripheral blood, taken on day 0 of AZD1222 vaccination. All receptors come from an adult in good health.

V and J are TRBV11-2 and TRBJ1-1; D is unclear. V gave up 6 bases and J gave up 0 bases, with 8 bases separating them. This CDR3 region has 13 residues. Germline CDR1 SGHAT, CDR2 FQNNGV. Here the CDR3 reads CASRSVVNTEAFF. CDR3 sequence (DNA): TGTGCCAGCAGGTCGGTAGTGAACACTGAAGCTTTCTTT.

The gene calls are TRBV10-2 and TRBJ1-2, with 10 bases aligning to TRBD1. V lost 7 bases to trimming and J lost 3 bases; unmatched junction nucleotides: 2. Per germline, CDR1 WSHSY and CDR2 SAAADI. The CDR3 sequence is 13 residues long. The CDR3 sequence is CASTGTGDYGYTF. CDR3 sequence (DNA): TGCGCCAGCACTGGGACAGGGGACTATGGCTACACCTTC.

The J gene is TRBJ2-7, the V gene TRBV27; 12 positions match TRBD2. This CDR3 region has 16 residues. The J segment lost 5 bases and the V segment lost 5 bases, leaving 10 bases of the junction unmatched. CDR1 MNHEY and CDR2 SMNVEV come from the germline V gene (reference sequence). The CDR3 DNA is TGTGCCAGCAGTCCGCTAGCGGGGGGGGCCTTGAACGAGCAGTACTTC. Protein sequence: CASSPLAGGALNEQYF.

CDR3 sequence: CASRTGVTDTQYF. For the CDR3, the DNA is TGTGCCAGCAGGACAGGGGTCACAGATACGCAGTATTTT. V and J are TRBV28 and TRBJ2-3; 8 nucleotides line up with TRBD1. Trimming took 6 bases from V and 2 from J; bases not matched to a gene: 1. Per germline, CDR1 MDHEN and CDR2 SYDVKM. The CDR3 is made up of 13 amino acids.

The chain couples TRBV28 to TRBJ1-3; 7 positions match TRBD1. Germline trimming cut 6 bases from V and 7 bases from J; bases unmatched to any gene: 9. Germline CDR1 is MDHEN and CDR2 is SYDVKM. This CDR3 is built from 14 residues. CDR3 sequence: CASSPRGIRNTIYF. The CDR3 region has the DNA TGTGCCAGCAGCCCCAGGGGGATTAGGAACACCATATATTTT.

The V gene is TRBV27, the J gene TRBJ1-1; D unresolved. Germline V lookup: CDR1 MNHEY, CDR2 SMNVEV (reference sequence). The CDR3 is 15 residues long. Trimming took off 2 bases at V and 0 bases at J, with 10 bases between the two ends. CDR3 nucleotides: TGTGCCAGCAGTTTAGGGGTGGGGTTGAACACTGAAGCTTTCTTT. Amino acids: CASSLGVGLNTEAFF.

For this clone: Germline is not matched at one junction end, which may reflect a read error. The rearrangement links TRBV6-5 to TRBJ1-3; D remains unclear. The CDR3 consists of 12 residues. Germline CDR1 is MNHEY and CDR2 is SVGAGI. The CDR3 DNA reads as TGTGCCAGCAGTGACTCCGGAAACACCATATATTTT. It is translated as CASSDSGNTIYF.

The chain is built from TRBV9 and TRBJ2-5; tentative D call: TRBD1 (5 bases). This CDR3 has 15 residues. The germline V gene has CDR1 SGDLS and CDR2 YYNGEE. Trimming took off 0 bases at V and 1 base at J, with 10 bases between the two ends. The CDR3 is CASSVGSDSQETQYF. DNA of the CDR3: TGTGCCAGCAGCGTAGGGTCTGACAGCCAAGAGACCCAGTACTTC.

The chain combines TRBV11-1 with TRBJ1-1; D may be TRBD1 (5 bases). Germline values: CDR1 SGHAT, CDR2 FQDESV (reference sequence). CDR3 size: 13 residues. Trimming shortened V by 5 bases and J by 3 bases, and 10 bases separated the two germline ends. CDR3 protein: CASSRTGDTEAFF. The CDR3 DNA reads TGTGCCAGCAGCCGGACGGGGGACACTGAAGCTTTCTTT.

V gene TRBV4-2 combines with J gene TRBJ1-1; TRBD1 might be the D (6 bases). There are 16 residues in the CDR3. The V end lost 2 bases, the J end lost 5 bases, and 18 bases lay between the germline ends. Germline V lookup: CDR1 LGHNA, CDR2 YNFKEQ. CDR3 sequence reads: CASSQTNREYSTEAFF. DNA for the CDR3: TGTGCCAGCAGCCAAACAAACAGGGAATATTCGACTGAAGCTTTCTTT.

This sequence joins TRBV2 and TRBJ1-1; no definite D call. CDR3 length: 15 amino acids. Germline values: CDR1 SNHLY, CDR2 FYNNEI. Deletions cut 0 bases from V and 0 bases from J, with 8 bases between. This CDR3 reads CASSEAHIMNTEAFF. The DNA of the CDR3 is TGTGCCAGCAGTGAAGCGCACATTATGAACACTGAAGCTTTCTTT.

CDR3 residues: CASNLGGQPNEKLFF. The CDR3 DNA follows: TGTGCCAGCAATCTAGGGGGTCAGCCGAATGAAAAACTGTTTTTT. The V gene is TRBV11-3, the J gene TRBJ1-4, with D maybe TRBD1 (6 bases). This CDR3 region has 15 residues. Trimming took 7 bases from V and 5 from J, leaving 17 bases between them. Germline V CDR1 and CDR2: SGHNT, YENEEA.

The genes are TRBV7-2 and TRBJ1-5, with a tentative D call TRBD1 (6 bases). The CDR3 spans 15 residues. Germline CDR1 is SGHTA and CDR2 is FQGNSA. Trimming removed 5 bases from V and 0 bases from J, with 11 bases in between. In DNA, the CDR3 is TGTGCCAGCAGCCTAGACAGGTCTAGCAATCAGCCCCAGCATTTT. Translated: CASSLDRSSNQPQHF.

The chain employs TRBV4-2 and TRBJ2-7; D may be TRBD2 (5 bases). The CDR3 spans 13 residues. V shed 1 base and J shed 3 bases, with 7 bases lying between them. The germline gives CDR1 LGHNA, CDR2 YNFKEQ. CDR3 in DNA: TGTGCCAGCAGCCAAGTCGGGGTCTACGAGCAGTACTTC. Protein: CASSQVGVYEQYF.

The chain combines TRBV7-8 with TRBJ2-3, with 16 nucleotides matching TRBD2. Losses at the gene ends were 1 base for V and 0 bases for J; bases not matched to a gene: 10. The CDR3 spans 21 residues. Germline V lookup: CDR1 SGHVS, CDR2 FQNEAQ. The CDR3 loop reads CASSLVPGTSGGVTSTDTQYF. The CDR3 nucleotides are TGTGCCAGCAGCTTAGTCCCCGGGACTAGCGGGGGGGTGACTAGCACAGATACGCAGTATTTT.

CDR3 sequence: CASSPRVGNGANVLTF. The DNA for the CDR3 is TGTGCCAGCAGCCCGAGGGTCGGGAACGGGGCCAACGTCCTGACTTTC. V usage is TRBV2 and J usage is TRBJ2-6; tentatively, D is TRBD2 (5 bases). This CDR3 has 16 residues. With 6 bases removed from V and 4 bases from J, the gap between germline ends came to 16 bases. CDR1 is SNHLY, CDR2 FYNNEI, per germline. Complete variable domain (other parts from reference TRBV2 and TRBJ2-6): EPEVTQTPSHQVTQMGQEVILRCVPISNHLYFYWYRQILGQKVEFLVSFYNNEISEKSEIFDDQFSVERPDGSNFTLKIRSTKLEDSAMYFCASSPRVGNGANVLTFGAGSRLTVL.

The chain joins TRBV5-1 to TRBJ1-2; maybe TRBD1 (5 bases). The CDR3 runs 17 residues. Trimming cost V 0 bases and J 0 bases, with 15 bases left between them. CDR1 and CDR2 (germline): SGHRS, YFSETQ. The CDR3 bases are TGCGCCAGCAGCTTGGACGGGGTGGGGCAACCTAACTATGGCTACACCTTC. Its protein is CASSLDGVGQPNYGYTF.

The chain couples TRBV5-5 to TRBJ1-3; no firm D call. The CDR3 spans 13 residues. Deletions cut 4 bases from V and 9 bases from J, with 14 bases between. The germline V gene encodes CDR1 SGHKS and CDR2 YYEKEE (reference sequence). The CDR3 nucleotides read TGTGCCAGCAGCCCCAGCCGTGGGTTCACCATATATTTT. It specifies CASSPSRGFTIYF.

This chain uses TRBV5-6 with TRBJ1-1; possibly TRBD1 for D (6 bases). Trimming left V 1 base short and J 6 bases short, with 19 bases between. The CDR3 extends over 16 amino acids. From germline, CDR1 is SGHDT and CDR2 YYEEEE. CDR3 DNA sequence: TGTGCCAGCAGCTTGATCGTCCGGACAGCGATTTCTGAAGCTTTCTTT. It translates to CASSLIVRTAISEAFF.

The chain carries TRBV5-1 and TRBJ1-6, with D tentatively TRBD1 (5 bases). CDR1 SGHRS and CDR2 YFSETQ come from the germline V gene. CDR3 length: 15 amino acids. Trimming pared 6 bases from V and 4 bases from J, leaving 14 bases between. The chain's CDR3 is CASKRGSEYNSPLHF. CDR3 in DNA: TGCGCCAGCAAAAGGGGTTCCGAGTATAATTCACCCCTCCACTTT.

The V and J genes are TRBV5-4 and TRBJ1-6; TRBD1 is a possible D gene (5 bases). Trimming shortened V by 4 bases and J by 15 bases, and 14 bases separated the two germline ends. Per germline, CDR1 SGHNT and CDR2 YYREEE (reference sequence). The CDR3 contains 12 residues. Here the CDR3 reads CASSRGETILHF. CDR3 DNA sequence: TGTGCCAGCAGCCGAGGGGAGACAATCCTCCACTTT.

The chain employs TRBV5-1 and TRBJ2-5; 8 bases match TRBD2. This CDR3 comprises 15 residues. V was clipped by 4 bases and J by 5 bases; unmatched bases: 10. CDR1 and CDR2 (germline): SGHRS, YFSETQ. The CDR3 DNA follows: TGCGCCAGCAGCCCCTTAGCGGGGCGCGAGGAGACCCAGTACTTC. As protein: CASSPLAGREETQYF.

CDR3 nucleotide sequence: TGTGCCAGCAGCGAGTATAATGAGCAGTTCTTC. Amino acids: CASSEYNEQFF. The chain uses TRBV27 and TRBJ2-1; no definite D call. The length of the CDR3 is 11 residues. Trimming shortened V by 6 bases and J by 7 bases, and 7 bases separated the two germline ends. Germline V lookup: CDR1 MNHEY, CDR2 SMNVEV (reference sequence).

The chain combines TRBV24-1 with TRBJ1-2; 11 bases map to TRBD1. The length of the CDR3 is 14 residues. V trimming: 4 bases; J trimming: 7 bases; junction bases outside the gene matches: 4. Germline CDR1 KGHDR, CDR2 SFDVKD. CDR3 sequence: CATSDSDRGLGYTF. The CDR3 DNA sequence: TGTGCCACCAGTGACTCGGACAGGGGGCTTGGCTACACCTTC.

This sequence joins TRBV24-1 and TRBJ2-3; D is tentatively TRBD1 or TRBD2 (5 bases each). V shed 0 bases and J shed 2 bases, with 11 bases lying between them. Germline V CDR1 and CDR2: KGHDR, SFDVKD. This CDR3 is 16 amino acids long. In nucleotides, the CDR3 is TGTGCCACCAGTGATTTGGGGCAGGGACCCACAGATACGCAGTATTTT. This codes for CATSDLGQGPTDTQYF.

This rearrangement joins TRBV4-1 to TRBJ1-2, with D possibly TRBD1 on 5 matching bases. The germline V and J ends were trimmed by 0 bases and 4 bases, with 9 bases remaining between them. Germline V gene data show CDR1 as MGHRA and CDR2 as YSYEKL. The CDR3 spans 14 residues. CDR3 protein: CASSQEQGGYGYTF. CDR3 coding DNA: TGCGCCAGCAGCCAAGAGCAGGGAGGCTATGGCTACACCTTC.

The genes are TRBV29-1 and TRBJ1-2, with unresolved D. With 4 bases removed from V and 8 bases from J, the gap between germline ends came to 11 bases. CDR3 size: 11 residues. Germline loops: CDR1 SQVTM, CDR2 ANQGSEA. In nucleotides, the CDR3 is TGCAGCGTTGCAGCCCTGAGCGGCTACACCTTC. Amino acid sequence: CSVAALSGYTF.

This chain joins TRBV5-1 and TRBJ1-1; no reliable D call. Trimming took off 4 bases at V and 3 bases at J, with 7 bases between the two ends. Germline assignment: CDR1 SGHRS and CDR2 YFSETQ. The CDR3 is made up of 12 amino acids. The CDR3 DNA follows: TGCGCCAGCAGCCCGGATCACACTGAAGCTTTCTTT. It yields the protein CASSPDHTEAFF. The whole variable domain, remainder taken from reference TRBV5-1 and TRBJ1-1, is KAGVTQTPRYLIKTRGQQVTLSCSPISGHRSVSWYQQTPGQGLQFLFEYFSETQRNKGNFPGRFSGRQFSNSRSEMNVSTLELGDSALYLCASSPDHTEAFFGQGTRLTVV.